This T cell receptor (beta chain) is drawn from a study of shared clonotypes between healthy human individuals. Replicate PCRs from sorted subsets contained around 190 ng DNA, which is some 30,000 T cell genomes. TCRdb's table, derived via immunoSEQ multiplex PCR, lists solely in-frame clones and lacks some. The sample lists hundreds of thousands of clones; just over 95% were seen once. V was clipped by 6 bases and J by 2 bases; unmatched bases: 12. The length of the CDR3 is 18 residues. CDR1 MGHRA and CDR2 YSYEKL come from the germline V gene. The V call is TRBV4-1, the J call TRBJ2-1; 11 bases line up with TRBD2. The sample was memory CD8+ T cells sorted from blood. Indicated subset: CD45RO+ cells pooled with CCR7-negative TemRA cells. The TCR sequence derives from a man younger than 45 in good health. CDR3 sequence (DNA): TGCGCCAGCAGACTCAACCTTACTAGCGGGAGTACCTACAATGAGCAGTTCTTC. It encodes CASRLNLTSGSTYNEQFF.